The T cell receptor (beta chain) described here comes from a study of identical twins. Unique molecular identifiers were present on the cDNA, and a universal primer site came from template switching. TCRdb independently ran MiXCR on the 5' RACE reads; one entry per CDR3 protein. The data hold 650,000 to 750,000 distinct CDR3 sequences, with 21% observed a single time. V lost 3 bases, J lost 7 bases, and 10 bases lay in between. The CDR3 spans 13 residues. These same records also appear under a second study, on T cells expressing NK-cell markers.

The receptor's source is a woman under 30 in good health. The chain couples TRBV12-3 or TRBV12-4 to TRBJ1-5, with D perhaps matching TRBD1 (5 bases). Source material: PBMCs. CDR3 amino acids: CASSFRQGQPQHF. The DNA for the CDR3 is TGTGCCAGCAGTTTCCGCCAGGGCCAGCCCCAGCATTTT.